A single sample is the source of the 11 T cell receptor beta chains below, sequenced in a study of T-cell reconstitution after alpha-beta-depleted transplantation in children. Unique molecular identifiers were incorporated during preparation of the TCRbeta library. Via MiXCR, TCRdb re-called the PCR reads, giving one row per CDR3 protein. This table holds around 600,000 distinct CDR3 sequences, 23% found once. Specimen: PBMCs, mostly from graft donor cells, collected 360 days after TCRalphabeta/CD19-depleted stem cell transplant. These receptors all come from a boy younger than two who had a stem cell transplant for acute myeloid leukemia, so the T cells may come from the graft donor.

This clonotype was seen at least ten times. This sequence joins TRBV12-3 or TRBV12-4 and TRBJ2-1; D not certain. The V end lost 0 bases, the J end lost 3 bases, and 12 bases lay between the germline ends. The CDR3 spans 16 residues. The CDR3, as DNA: TGTGCCAGCAGTTTAGCTGGGCGGCCCTTCTACAATGAGCAGTTCTTC. Translating gives CASSLAGRPFYNEQFF.

In this sample, this clonotype turned up many times. V is TRBV4-2 and J is TRBJ2-5; TRBD2 might be the D (7 bases). Trimming stripped 5 bases from V and 5 bases from J, with 12 bases between. Germline lookup yields CDR1 LGHNA and CDR2 YNFKEQ. The CDR3 spans 13 residues. DNA of the CDR3: TGTGCCAGCAGCGCCGGGGGGCTGGAGACCCAGTACTTC. This translates into CASSAGGLETQYF.

This clonotype turned up a few times. V usage is TRBV9 and J usage is TRBJ2-7; D remains ambiguous. Trimming left V 2 bases short and J 6 bases short, with 18 bases between. Germline V CDR1 and CDR2: SGDLS, YYNGEE. CDR3 length equals 15 residues. The CDR3: CASSVQDRQVGEQYF. CDR3 DNA: TGTGCCAGCAGCGTCCAGGACCGCCAGGTGGGCGAGCAGTACTTC.

This chain links TRBV28 with TRBJ2-5; possibly TRBD2 for D (6 bases). The CDR3 contains 16 residues. V lost 4 bases and J 1 base, leaving 16 bases between the germline ends. Germline CDR1 and CDR2: MDHEN and SYDVKM. The DNA of the CDR3 is TGTGCCAGCAGTTCGCGGGGCGTGACAGTCCAAGAGACCCAGTACTTC. Translating gives CASSSRGVTVQETQYF.

This clonotype was observed a handful of times. The rearrangement links TRBV6-5 to TRBJ2-7; weak D call: TRBD2 (6 bases). V was shortened by 5 bases and J by 1 base, with 12 bases between the two germline ends. The CDR3 is 14 residues long. Germline-derived CDR1 and CDR2 are MNHEY and SVGAGI. CDR3 residues: CASSPWGVSYEQYF. DNA of the CDR3: TGTGCCAGCAGTCCTTGGGGGGTTTCCTACGAGCAGTACTTC.

This clonotype was observed a few times. The chain combines TRBV6-5 with TRBJ2-5, with D perhaps assigned TRBD1 or TRBD2 (6 bases each). The germline CDR1 and CDR2 sequences are MNHEY and SVGAGI. Trimming removed 0 bases at V and 4 bases at J, with 15 bases between. The CDR3 runs to 16 residues. As DNA, the CDR3 is TGTGCCAGCAGTTACTCTGGGGGGCTGGAAGGAGAGACCCAGTACTTC. Its translation is CASSYSGGLEGETQYF.

This clonotype was recorded a few times. The rearrangement uses TRBV7-9 and TRBJ2-1, with D unclear. The CDR3 is made up of 13 amino acids. V was cut by 6 bases and J by 2 bases, with 8 bases left in between. Germline lookup yields CDR1 SEHNR and CDR2 FQNEAQ (reference sequence). Written as DNA, the CDR3 is TGTGCCAGCAGTGCAGTAACCTACAATGAGCAGTTCTTC. Amino acid sequence: CASSAVTYNEQFF.

This clonotype has only a few counts. The V call is TRBV21-1, the J call TRBJ2-1; the DNA was not compared with TRBD1, the D call given in the table. TRBV21-1 is listed as a pseudogene. The CDR3 extends over 16 amino acids. The CDR3 coding sequence is TGTGCCAGCACCTGGCGACAGGGGGCTTCCTACAATGAGCAGTTCTTC. Translating gives CASTWRQGASYNEQFF.

This clonotype appeared a few times. CDR3 in amino acids: CASSYPGTARAFF. CDR3 in DNA: TGTGCCAGCAGTTACCCCGGGACCGCCAGAGCTTTCTTT. The rearrangement uses TRBV6-5 and TRBJ1-1; weak D call: TRBD1 (5 bases). Per the germline V gene, CDR1 is MNHEY and CDR2 is SVGAGI. V was cut by 2 bases and J by 10 bases, with 14 bases left in between. This CDR3 has 13 residues.

This clonotype has at least ten counts. This chain uses TRBV7-3 with TRBJ2-3, with D uncertain. The V end was cut by 1 base, the J end by 4 bases, with 6 bases between. This CDR3 region has 13 residues. From germline, CDR1 is SGHTA and CDR2 FQGTGA. The CDR3 DNA follows: TGTGCCAGCAGCTTAAGCTCTGCAGATACGCAGTATTTT. Translation gives CASSLSSADTQYF.

V is TRBV21-1 and J is TRBJ2-1; no DNA check was done on the table's D call, TRBD1. TRBV21-1 is reported as a pseudogene. The CDR3 is made up of 13 amino acids. CDR3 sequence reads: CASSKGHYNEQFF. The CDR3 nucleotides are TGTGCCAGCAGCAAGGGACACTACAATGAGCAGTTCTTC.